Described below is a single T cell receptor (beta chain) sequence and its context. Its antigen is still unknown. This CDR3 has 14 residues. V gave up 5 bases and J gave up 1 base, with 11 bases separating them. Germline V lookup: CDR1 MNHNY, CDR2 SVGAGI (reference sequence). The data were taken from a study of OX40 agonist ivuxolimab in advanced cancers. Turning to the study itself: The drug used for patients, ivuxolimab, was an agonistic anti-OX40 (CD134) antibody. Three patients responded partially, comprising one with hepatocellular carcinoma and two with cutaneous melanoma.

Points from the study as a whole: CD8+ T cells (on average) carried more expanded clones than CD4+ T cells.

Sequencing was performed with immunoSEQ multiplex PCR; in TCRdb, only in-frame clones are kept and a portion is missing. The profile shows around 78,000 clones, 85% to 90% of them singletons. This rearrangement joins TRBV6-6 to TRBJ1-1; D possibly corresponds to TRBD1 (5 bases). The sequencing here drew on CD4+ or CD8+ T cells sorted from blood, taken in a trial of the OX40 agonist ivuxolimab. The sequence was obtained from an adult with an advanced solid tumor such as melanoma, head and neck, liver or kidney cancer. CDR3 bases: TGTGCCAGCAGTAAAGACGGACAGAACACTGAAGCTTTCTTT. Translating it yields CASSKDGQNTEAFF.